This T cell receptor (beta chain) emerged from a study of control samples from healthy donors and cancer patients. Germline V gene lookup returns CDR1 ENHRY and CDR2 SYGVKD. Between the trimmed V and J ends, which lost 5 bases and 4 bases, there was a span of 12 bases. The CDR3 runs to 14 residues. Profiling relied on immunoSEQ multiplex PCR, and the TCRdb table lists in-frame clones only, not all of them. The sample yields 80,000 or so clones, about 92% seen once. The sequence came from a woman aged 55-70 years in good health. Sequencing was performed on blood. J is TRBJ2-1 and V is TRBV10-3, with D possibly being TRBD1 (5 bases). The CDR3 protein is CAISPQGRYNEQFF. CDR3 nucleotide sequence: TGTGCCATCAGTCCCCAGGGAAGGTACAATGAGCAGTTCTTC.